The entry that follows covers one T cell receptor beta chain sequence. This sample is drawn from a study of CD8 T cells in Susac syndrome. The study sequenced TCR beta in blood CD8+ and CD4+ T cells. Negative isolation was used for CD8+ and CD4+ T cells, and FACS enrichment was applied to TEMRA cells. When the RNA was reverse transcribed, random hexamers were used with an input of about 0.5 to 1 ug. The TCR beta CDR3 was amplified by immunoSEQ multiplex PCR across 54 Vbeta, 13 Jbeta. TCRdb reanalysed the immunoSEQ multiplex PCR reads using MiXCR and keeps one entry per CDR3 protein. The sample consists of roughly 80,000 distinct CDR3 sequences, roughly nine tenths of them appearing once. The sequenced material came from CD8+ T cells from PBMCs. This TCR derives from a human donor with multiple sclerosis.

The CDR3 DNA reads as TGTGCCAGCAACGCGGGACTTAAATTCTACAATGAGCAGTTCTTC. It is translated as CASNAGLKFYNEQFF. The J gene is TRBJ2-1, the V gene TRBV2, with TRBD2 as a possible D gene (6 bases). Germline V CDR1 and CDR2: SNHLY, FYNNEI. CDR3 length equals 15 residues. V was shortened by 7 bases and J by 3 bases, with 16 bases between the two germline ends.